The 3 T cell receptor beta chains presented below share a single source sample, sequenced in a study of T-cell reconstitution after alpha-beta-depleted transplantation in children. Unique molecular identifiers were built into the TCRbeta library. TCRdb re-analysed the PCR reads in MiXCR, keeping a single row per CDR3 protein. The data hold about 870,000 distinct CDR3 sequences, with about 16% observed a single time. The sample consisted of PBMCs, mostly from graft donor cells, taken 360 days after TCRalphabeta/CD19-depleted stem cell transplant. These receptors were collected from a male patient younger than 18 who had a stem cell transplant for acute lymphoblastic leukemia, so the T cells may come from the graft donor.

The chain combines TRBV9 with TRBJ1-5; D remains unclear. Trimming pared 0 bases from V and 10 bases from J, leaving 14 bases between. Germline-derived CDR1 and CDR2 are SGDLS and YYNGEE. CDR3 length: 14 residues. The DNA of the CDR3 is TGTGCCAGCAGCGTAGGATACGATGTTCTACCCCAGCATTTT. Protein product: CASSVGYDVLPQHF.

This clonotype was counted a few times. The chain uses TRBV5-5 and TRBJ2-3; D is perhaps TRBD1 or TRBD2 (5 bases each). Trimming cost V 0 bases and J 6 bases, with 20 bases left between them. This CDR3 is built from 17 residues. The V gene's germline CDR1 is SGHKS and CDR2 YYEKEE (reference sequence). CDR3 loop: CASSLGPMWGILDTQYF. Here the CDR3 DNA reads TGTGCCAGCAGCTTGGGACCGATGTGGGGGATATTGGATACGCAGTATTTT.

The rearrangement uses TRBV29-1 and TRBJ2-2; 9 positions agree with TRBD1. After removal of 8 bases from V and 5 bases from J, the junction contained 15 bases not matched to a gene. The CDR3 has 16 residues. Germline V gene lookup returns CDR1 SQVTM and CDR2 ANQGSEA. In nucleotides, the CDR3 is TGCAGCCCAACCGGCAGGGACAGGGATCCGACCGGGGAGCTGTTTTTT. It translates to CSPTGRDRDPTGELFF.